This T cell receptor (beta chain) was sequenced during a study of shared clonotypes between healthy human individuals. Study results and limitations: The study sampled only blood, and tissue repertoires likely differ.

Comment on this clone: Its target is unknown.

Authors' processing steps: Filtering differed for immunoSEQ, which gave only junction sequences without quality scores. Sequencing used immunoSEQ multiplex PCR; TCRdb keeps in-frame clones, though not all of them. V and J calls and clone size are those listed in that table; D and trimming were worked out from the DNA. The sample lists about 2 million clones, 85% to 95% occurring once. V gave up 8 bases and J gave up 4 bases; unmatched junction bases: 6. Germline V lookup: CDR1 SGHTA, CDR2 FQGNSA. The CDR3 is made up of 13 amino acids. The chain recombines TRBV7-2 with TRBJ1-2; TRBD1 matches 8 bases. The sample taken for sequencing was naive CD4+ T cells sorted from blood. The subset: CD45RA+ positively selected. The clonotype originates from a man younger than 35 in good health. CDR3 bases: TGTGCCAGCGGGGGACAGGTCCTCTATGGCTACACCTTC. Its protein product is CASGGQVLYGYTF.